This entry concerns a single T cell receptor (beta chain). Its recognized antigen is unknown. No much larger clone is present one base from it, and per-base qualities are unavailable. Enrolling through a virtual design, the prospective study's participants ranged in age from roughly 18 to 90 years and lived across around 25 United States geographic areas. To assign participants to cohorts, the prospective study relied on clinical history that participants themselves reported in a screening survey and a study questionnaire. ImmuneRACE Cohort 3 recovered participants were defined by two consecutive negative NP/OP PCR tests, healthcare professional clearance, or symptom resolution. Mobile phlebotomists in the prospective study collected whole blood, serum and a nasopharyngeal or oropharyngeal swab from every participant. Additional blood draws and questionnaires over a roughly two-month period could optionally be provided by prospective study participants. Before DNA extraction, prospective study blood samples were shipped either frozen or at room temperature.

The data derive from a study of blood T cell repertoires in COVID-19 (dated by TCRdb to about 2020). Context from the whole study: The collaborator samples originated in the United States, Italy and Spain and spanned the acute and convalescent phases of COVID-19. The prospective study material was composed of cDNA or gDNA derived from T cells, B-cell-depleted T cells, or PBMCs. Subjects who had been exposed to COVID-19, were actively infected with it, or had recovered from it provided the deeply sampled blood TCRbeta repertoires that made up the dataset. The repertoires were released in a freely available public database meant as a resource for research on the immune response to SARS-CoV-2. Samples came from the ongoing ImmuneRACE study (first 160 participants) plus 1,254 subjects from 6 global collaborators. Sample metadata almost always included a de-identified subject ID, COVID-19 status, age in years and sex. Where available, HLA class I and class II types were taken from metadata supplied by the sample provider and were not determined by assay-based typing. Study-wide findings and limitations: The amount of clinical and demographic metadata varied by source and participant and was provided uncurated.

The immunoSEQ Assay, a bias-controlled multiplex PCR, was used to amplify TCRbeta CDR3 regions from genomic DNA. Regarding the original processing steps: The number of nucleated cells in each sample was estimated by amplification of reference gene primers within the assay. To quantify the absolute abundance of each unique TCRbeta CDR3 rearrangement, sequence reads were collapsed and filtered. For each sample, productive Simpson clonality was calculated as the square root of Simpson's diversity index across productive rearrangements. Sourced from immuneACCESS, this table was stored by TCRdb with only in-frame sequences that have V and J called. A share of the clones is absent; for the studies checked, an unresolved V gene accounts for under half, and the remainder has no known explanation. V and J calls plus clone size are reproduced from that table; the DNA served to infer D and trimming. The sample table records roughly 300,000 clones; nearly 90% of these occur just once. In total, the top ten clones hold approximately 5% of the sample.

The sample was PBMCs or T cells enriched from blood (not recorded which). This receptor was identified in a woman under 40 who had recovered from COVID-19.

CDR3 region: CASSQGSANTEAFF. The DNA sequence reads TGTGCCAGCAGCCAAGGCAGCGCGAACACTGAAGCTTTCTTT. This chain is built from TRBV4-2 and TRBJ1-1; the D gene cannot be resolved reliably. The CDR3 runs 14 amino acids, cysteine and phenylalanine included. CDR3 DNA only is kept here, 42 bases in frame from base 1. Reading the germline V gene gives CDR1 LGHNA and CDR2 YNFKEQ. V is pared back by 1 base and J by 1 base, with 7 bases lying between the germline termini.